Listed here are 20 T cell receptor beta chains from one sample, sequenced in a study of T cell repertoires in cytomegalovirus infection. These receptors' antigens are unknown. TCRdb ran MiXCR on the reads and lists one entry per CDR3 protein. This table holds about 830,000 distinct CDR3 sequences, around a third found once. The source was cultured CD8+ T cells from PBMCs, collected from culture after CMV antigen stimulation. The receptors were gathered from a human donor in good health (CMV status not recorded). Some clones in this sample may be carry-over from other donors' samples.

This clonotype was detected many times. This sequence joins TRBV7-8 and TRBJ2-1; the D is unclear. The CDR3 contains 15 residues. Germline CDR1 SGHVS, CDR2 FQNEAQ. V was clipped by 5 bases and J by 0 bases, with 11 bases between them. CDR3: CASSRDLSSYNEQFF. DNA for the CDR3: TGTGCCAGCAGCCGTGACCTGAGCTCCTACAATGAGCAGTTCTTC. Supplemented by reference TRBV7-8 and TRBJ2-1, the full variable domain reads GAGVSQSPRYKVAKRGQDVALRCDPISGHVSLFWYQQALGQGPEFLTYFQNEAQLDKSGLPSDRFFAERPEGSVSTLKIQRTQQEDSAVYLCASSRDLSSYNEQFFGPGTRLTVL.

This chain connects TRBV6-2 or TRBV6-3 to TRBJ1-5, with a possible D match to TRBD1 (5 bases). Germline CDR1 is MNHEY and CDR2 is SVGEGT. The V end lost 8 bases, the J end lost 10 bases, and 12 bases lay between the germline ends. This CDR3 has 11 residues. CDR3: CASGPGTPQHF. Here the CDR3 DNA reads TGTGCCAGCGGTCCCGGGACTCCCCAGCATTTT.

CDR3 residues: CASSLADSGIYYTDTQYF. The CDR3 DNA sequence: TGTGCCAGCAGCTTAGCGGACAGCGGGATCTATTACACAGATACGCAGTATTTT. V and J are TRBV7-9 and TRBJ2-3, with a possible D match to TRBD2 (7 bases). The CDR3 is made up of 18 amino acids. Trimming cost V 0 bases and J 2 bases, with 18 bases left between them. Looked up from germline, CDR1 is SEHNR and CDR2 is FQNEAQ (reference sequence).

Notes on this clonotype: A much larger clone lies one base from this, so it may be a read error. This rearrangement joins TRBV7-2 to TRBJ2-1, with D hard to call. The CDR3 runs 14 residues. Trimming removed 3 bases at V and 9 bases at J, with 15 bases between. CDR1 is SGHTA and CDR2 is FQGNSA in the germline V gene. The CDR3 loop reads CASSFVVGWGEQFF. In DNA, the CDR3 is TGTGCCAGCAGCTTTGTGGTAGGCTGGGGTGAGCAGTTCTTC.

This clonotype was recorded at least ten times. The genes are TRBV7-6 and TRBJ1-1; D gene uncertain. The CDR3 runs 12 residues. V was trimmed by 5 bases and J by 5 bases, leaving 9 bases between them. Germline CDR1 reads SGHVS; CDR2 reads FNYEAQ. The CDR3 loop reads CASSLVSTEAFF. The CDR3 DNA follows: TGTGCCAGCAGCCTAGTATCGACTGAAGCTTTCTTT.

Only a few counts were recorded for this clonotype. The chain combines TRBV5-4 with TRBJ2-7; 7 bases agree with TRBD2. The trim removed 4 bases at V and 0 bases at J, leaving 4 bases unmatched. This CDR3 is built from 14 residues. Germline V gene data show CDR1 as SGHNT and CDR2 as YYREEE (reference sequence). The CDR3 loop is CASSRRGVSYEQYV. In DNA, the CDR3 is TGTGCCAGCAGCCGCCGGGGGGTCTCCTACGAGCAGTACGTC.

V gene TRBV2 combines with J gene TRBJ2-5; 8 bases align to TRBD1. The V gene end was trimmed by 6 bases and the J gene end by 5 bases; junction bases not matched to a gene: 8. Germline-derived CDR1 and CDR2 are SNHLY and FYNNEI. CDR3 length equals 14 residues. CDR3 sequence (DNA): TGTGCCAGCAGCGATTTATGGACAGGGGAGACCCAGTACTTC. This sequence encodes CASSDLWTGETQYF.

This chain uses TRBV20-1 with TRBJ2-3; D perhaps matches TRBD2 (5 bases). Germline V gene sequence: CDR1 DFQATT, CDR2 SNEGSKA (reference sequence). This CDR3 has 16 residues. Trimming shortened V by 6 bases and J by 2 bases, and 21 bases separated the two germline ends. The CDR3 nucleotides read TGCAGTGCACGACTTGGAGCCGGCGGACTCACAGATACGCAGTATTTT. It codes for CSARLGAGGLTDTQYF.

This chain links TRBV11-2 with TRBJ2-2, with D possibly being TRBD1 (6 bases). CDR1 and CDR2 (germline): SGHAT, FQNNGV. V lost 0 bases and J lost 4, with 9 bases in between. The CDR3 is 15 amino acids. The CDR3 region is CASSLDWTATGELFF. The CDR3 DNA is TGTGCCAGCAGCTTAGACTGGACAGCCACCGGGGAGCTGTTTTTT.

As DNA, the CDR3 is TGTGCCACTATATCGGTGAACAATGAGCAGTTCTTC. Residues: CATISVNNEQFF. This rearrangement joins TRBV15 to TRBJ2-1, with D unclear. V lost 9 bases, J lost 5 bases, and 11 bases lay in between. This CDR3 contains 12 residues. Germline assignment: CDR1 LNHNV and CDR2 YYDKDF (reference sequence).

The genes are TRBV12-3 or TRBV12-4 and TRBJ2-7; 8 bases map to TRBD2. The V and J ends lost 3 bases and 6 bases, in that order; junction bases with no gene match: 7. The CDR3 extends over 14 amino acids. In DNA, the CDR3 is TGTGCCAGCAGTTTCTTTGGCGGGGGGCGCGAGCAGTACTTC. It yields the protein CASSFFGGGREQYF.

The rearrangement links TRBV5-5 to TRBJ2-3; D is perhaps TRBD2 (5 bases). The germline V gene has CDR1 SGHKS and CDR2 YYEKEE (reference sequence). The CDR3 is made up of 15 amino acids. V lost 0 bases to trimming and J lost 2 bases, with 10 bases between them. CDR3 in amino acids: CASSLERVITDTQYF. In nucleotides, the CDR3 is TGTGCCAGCAGCTTGGAGAGGGTAATCACAGATACGCAGTATTTT.

V gene TRBV5-1 combines with J gene TRBJ2-5, with D possibly matching TRBD1 (6 bases). Trimming removed 1 base at V and 2 bases at J, with 21 bases between. This CDR3 has 18 residues. Germline loops: CDR1 SGHRS, CDR2 YFSETQ. This chain's CDR3 is CASSLLFRAHREQETQYF. In DNA form, the CDR3 reads TGCGCCAGCAGCTTGCTTTTTCGGGCCCACAGGGAGCAAGAGACCCAGTACTTC. The full variable domain, with the rest looked up from reference TRBV5-1 and TRBJ2-5, is KAGVTQTPRYLIKTRGQQVTLSCSPISGHRSVSWYQQTPGQGLQFLFEYFSETQRNKGNFPGRFSGRQFSNSRSEMNVSTLELGDSALYLCASSLLFRAHREQETQYFGPGTRLLVL.

This chain joins TRBV27 and TRBJ2-2, with 11 nucleotides matching TRBD1. J was trimmed by 3 bases and V by 4 bases; bases with no gene match: 7. Germline V CDR1 and CDR2: MNHEY, SMNVEV (reference sequence). The length of the CDR3 is 17 residues. This CDR3 is CASSSLGQGAYTGELFF. The CDR3 bases are TGTGCCAGCAGTTCATTAGGACAGGGGGCTTACACCGGGGAGCTGTTTTTT.

The gene calls are TRBV5-8 and TRBJ2-7; D ambiguous. The CDR3 covers 13 residues. CDR1 is SGHTS, CDR2 YDEGEE, per germline. Deletions cut 0 bases from V and 5 bases from J, with 9 bases between. CDR3 residues: CASSLETPNEQYF. The CDR3 DNA sequence: TGTGCCAGCAGCTTGGAAACCCCAAACGAGCAGTACTTC.

The rearrangement joins TRBV12-3 or TRBV12-4 to TRBJ2-5, with D tentatively TRBD2 (5 bases). CDR3 length: 14 amino acids. V was pared by 3 bases and J by 5 bases, with 13 bases between. In DNA form, the CDR3 reads TGTGCCAGCAGTTTCCCAGGTAGAGGGGAGACCCAGTACTTC. Translation: CASSFPGRGETQYF.

This clonotype has at least ten counts. This chain uses TRBV7-8 with TRBJ2-1; 11 nucleotides match TRBD1. V trimming: 5 bases; J trimming: 5 bases; junction bases outside the gene matches: 8. The CDR3 consists of 16 residues. Per the germline V gene, CDR1 is SGHVS and CDR2 is FQNEAQ. The CDR3 loop is CASSLIPDRGHNEQFF. The CDR3 DNA reads as TGTGCCAGCAGCCTTATCCCGGACAGGGGGCACAATGAGCAGTTCTTC.

The chain combines TRBV12-3 or TRBV12-4 with TRBJ2-1; D is possibly TRBD1 or TRBD2 (6 bases each). The CDR3 totals 15 residues. V lost 5 bases to trimming and J lost 5 bases, with 16 bases between them. The CDR3: CASSLSKGGHNEQFF. CDR3 nucleotide sequence: TGTGCCAGCAGTCTCTCAAAGGGGGGTCACAATGAGCAGTTCTTC.

This clonotype was recorded once. The chain has TRBV6-5 and TRBJ1-1, with no clear D. Trimming cost V 0 bases and J 7 bases, with 9 bases left between them. Germline-derived CDR1 and CDR2 are MNHEY and SVGAGI. This CDR3 is built from 13 residues. The CDR3 sequence is CASSYSERFEAFF. The CDR3 coding sequence is TGTGCCAGCAGTTACTCGGAACGGTTTGAAGCTTTCTTT.

The CDR3 DNA follows: TGTGCCAGCAGTTTGACAAGCGGGGGGTCCGAGACCCAGTACTTC. Residues: CASSLTSGGSETQYF. The chain combines TRBV12-3 or TRBV12-4 with TRBJ2-5, with TRBD2 matching 9 bases. The CDR3 sequence is 15 residues long. V was pared by 3 bases and J by 5 bases, with 7 bases of the junction left unmatched.